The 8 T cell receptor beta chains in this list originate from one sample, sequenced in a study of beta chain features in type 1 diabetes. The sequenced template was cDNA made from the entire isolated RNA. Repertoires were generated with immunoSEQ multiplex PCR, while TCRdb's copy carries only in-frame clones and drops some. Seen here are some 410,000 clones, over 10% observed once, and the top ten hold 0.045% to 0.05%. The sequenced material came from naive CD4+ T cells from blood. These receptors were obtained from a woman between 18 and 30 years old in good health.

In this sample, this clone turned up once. The DNA for the CDR3 is TGTGCCAGCAGTGGGACGGGACAGCCCCGCTATGGCTACACCTTC. Translated: CASSGTGQPRYGYTF. The chain has TRBV25-1 and TRBJ1-2, with 7 bases aligning to TRBD1. CDR3 length: 15 residues. CDR1 is MGHDK and CDR2 is SYGVNS in the germline V gene. V shed 4 bases and J 4 bases; nucleotides not matched to a gene: 9.

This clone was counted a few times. The DNA for the CDR3 is TGTGCCAGCAGGGGGAGGGTAGCCTCCTTTGACTCTGAGCAGTACTTC. It translates to CASRGRVASFDSEQYF. The chain uses TRBV7-2 and TRBJ2-7; TRBD2 matches at 7 bases. J was trimmed by 7 bases and V by 6 bases; bases with no gene match: 18. The germline V gene encodes CDR1 SGHTA and CDR2 FQGNSA. The length of the CDR3 is 16 residues.

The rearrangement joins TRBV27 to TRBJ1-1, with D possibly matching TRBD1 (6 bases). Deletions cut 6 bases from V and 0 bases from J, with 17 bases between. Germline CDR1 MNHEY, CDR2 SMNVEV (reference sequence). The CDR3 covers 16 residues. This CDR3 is CASSSRGEIMNTEAFF. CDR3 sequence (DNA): TGTGCCAGCAGCTCCAGGGGTGAGATTATGAACACTGAAGCTTTCTTT.

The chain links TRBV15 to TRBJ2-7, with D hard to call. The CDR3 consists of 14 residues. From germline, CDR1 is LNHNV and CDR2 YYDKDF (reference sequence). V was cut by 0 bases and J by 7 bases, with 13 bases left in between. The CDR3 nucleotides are TGTGCCACCAGCAGAGATTACATTGGTGGGGAGCAGTACTTC. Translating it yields CATSRDYIGGEQYF. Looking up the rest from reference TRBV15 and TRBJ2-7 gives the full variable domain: DAMVIQNPRYQVTQFGKPVTLSCSQTLNHNVMYWYQQKSSQAPKLLFHYYDKDFNNEADTPDNFQSRRPNTSFCFLDIRSPGLGDTAMYLCATSRDYIGGEQYFGPGTRLTVT.

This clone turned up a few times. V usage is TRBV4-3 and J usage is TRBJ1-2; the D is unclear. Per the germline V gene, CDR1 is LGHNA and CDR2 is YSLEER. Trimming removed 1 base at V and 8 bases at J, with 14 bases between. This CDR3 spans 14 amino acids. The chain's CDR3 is CASSQALDGVGYTF. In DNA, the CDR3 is TGCGCCAGCAGCCAAGCCCTTGACGGCGTCGGCTACACCTTC.

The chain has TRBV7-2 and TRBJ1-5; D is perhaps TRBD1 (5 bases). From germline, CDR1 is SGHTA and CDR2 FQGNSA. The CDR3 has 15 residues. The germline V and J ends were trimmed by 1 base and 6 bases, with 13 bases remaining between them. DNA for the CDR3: TGTGCCAGCAGCTTAGGCGGCAGGGTCGGTCAGCCCCAGCATTTT. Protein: CASSLGGRVGQPQHF.

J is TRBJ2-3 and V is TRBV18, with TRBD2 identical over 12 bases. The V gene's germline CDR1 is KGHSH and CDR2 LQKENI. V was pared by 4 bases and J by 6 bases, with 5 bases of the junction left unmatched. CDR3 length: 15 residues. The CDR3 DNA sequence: TGTGCCAGCTCACGACTAGCGGGAGCCGGGGATACGCAGTATTTT. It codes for CASSRLAGAGDTQYF.

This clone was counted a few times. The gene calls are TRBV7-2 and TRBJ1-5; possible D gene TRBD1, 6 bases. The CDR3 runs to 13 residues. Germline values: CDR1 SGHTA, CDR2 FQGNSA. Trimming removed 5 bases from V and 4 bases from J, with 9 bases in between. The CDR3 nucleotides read TGTGCCAGCAGCCCGGACAGAAATCAGCCCCAGCATTTT. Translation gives CASSPDRNQPQHF. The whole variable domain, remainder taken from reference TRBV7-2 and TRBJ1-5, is GAGVSQSPSNKVTEKGKDVELRCDPISGHTALYWYRQSLGQGLEFLIYFQGNSAPDKSGLPSDRFSAERTGGSVSTLTIQRTQQEDSAVYLCASSPDRNQPQHFGDGTRLSIL.